The 27 T cell receptor beta chains below all came from one sample that was sequenced in a study of shared clonotypes between healthy human individuals. TCRdb's table, derived via immunoSEQ multiplex PCR, lists solely in-frame clones and lacks some. The sample lists some 1.5 million clones, around 97% occurring once. The sequenced sample was naive CD4+ T cells sorted from blood. Subset specified: CD45RA+ positively selected. Receptors originate from a young man in good health.

The CDR3 region is CASSPGQGLTDTQYF. In DNA, the CDR3 is TGTGCCAGTAGCCCCGGACAGGGTCTCACAGATACGCAGTATTTT. V is TRBV19 and J is TRBJ2-3; 8 positions match TRBD1. V was pared by 6 bases and J by 2 bases, with 7 bases of the junction left unmatched. CDR1 and CDR2 from the germline V gene are LNHDA and SQIVND (reference sequence). CDR3 length: 15 amino acids.

The sample holds one count of this clone. The chain couples TRBV6-5 to TRBJ1-1; tentative D call: TRBD1 (5 bases). Germline V gene data show CDR1 as MNHEY and CDR2 as SVGAGI. The CDR3 totals 15 residues. V dropped 0 bases and J dropped 1 base, with 9 bases sitting between them. CDR3 nucleotides: TGTGCCAGCAGTTACTCGGGAGGGGCGAACACTGAAGCTTTCTTT. It codes for CASSYSGGANTEAFF.

The chain recombines TRBV11-1 with TRBJ1-1; D gene uncertain. Trimming cost V 5 bases and J 0 bases, with 7 bases left between them. The CDR3 covers 13 residues. Germline V gene lookup returns CDR1 SGHAT and CDR2 FQDESV (reference sequence). This chain's CDR3 is CASSHAVNTEAFF. The CDR3 region has the DNA TGTGCCAGCAGCCATGCAGTGAACACTGAAGCTTTCTTT.

The CDR3 bases are TGTGCCAGCAGTTACTCCGGGACAGTTCAAGAGACCCAGTACTTC. Protein: CASSYSGTVQETQYF. The chain employs TRBV6-6 and TRBJ2-5; 7 positions match TRBD1. The CDR3 sequence is 15 residues long. The V segment lost 0 bases and the J segment 2 bases; nucleotides outside the gene matches: 3. The germline gives CDR1 MNHNY, CDR2 SVGAGI (reference sequence).

This rearrangement joins TRBV7-9 to TRBJ1-4, with 7 positions matching TRBD1. The junction had 6 bases not matched to a gene; V was cut back by 6 bases and J by 5 bases. The CDR3 is 14 amino acids. Germline values: CDR1 SEHNR, CDR2 FQNEAQ (reference sequence). CDR3: CASSPTGRNEKLFF. CDR3 bases: TGTGCCAGCAGTCCGACAGGGCGAAATGAAAAACTGTTTTTT.

This clone was seen only once. The V call is TRBV19, the J call TRBJ2-1; a possible D gene is TRBD2 (6 bases). Germline V gene data show CDR1 as LNHDA and CDR2 as SQIVND (reference sequence). This CDR3 spans 15 amino acids. Between the trimmed V and J ends, which lost 5 bases and 6 bases, there was a span of 17 bases. The CDR3 loop is CASSPARGTGNEQFF. As DNA, the CDR3 is TGTGCCAGTAGTCCCGCCCGCGGGACTGGCAATGAGCAGTTCTTC.

The rearrangement uses TRBV7-9 and TRBJ2-1; D is undetermined. Germline V gene sequence: CDR1 SEHNR, CDR2 FQNEAQ (reference sequence). V was trimmed by 2 bases and J by 8 bases, leaving 13 bases between them. CDR3 length: 14 amino acids. The CDR3 DNA reads TGTGCCAGCAGCTTATTGGTGGGGATCCATGAGCAGTTCTTC. This gives the protein CASSLLVGIHEQFF.

The chain has TRBV28 and TRBJ1-2; 8 bases are a match to TRBD1. The CDR3 is 14 residues long. Germline V gene sequence: CDR1 MDHEN, CDR2 SYDVKM. V gave up 5 bases and J gave up 4 bases; unmatched junction bases: 6. CDR3 nucleotides: TGTGCCAGCAGTCGGGACAGGAGGGCCTATGGCTACACCTTC. Encoded protein: CASSRDRRAYGYTF.

V and J are TRBV30 and TRBJ2-2; 9 bases are a match to TRBD1. The length of the CDR3 is 15 residues. The V and J ends lost 3 bases and 6 bases, in that order; junction bases with no gene match: 8. Germline V gives CDR1 GTSNPN, CDR2 SVGIG (reference sequence). The CDR3 sequence: CAWRRRDRVSGELFF. DNA of the CDR3: TGTGCCTGGAGGAGGCGGGACAGGGTTTCCGGGGAGCTGTTTTTT.

As to this clone: Additional DNA sequences in this sample encode the identical CDR3. The chain employs TRBV2 and TRBJ2-1; tentative D call: TRBD2 (5 bases). The CDR3 length is 14 residues. Trimming removed 3 bases from V and 2 bases from J, with 8 bases in between. CDR1 is SNHLY and CDR2 is FYNNEI in the germline V gene. CDR3 sequence reads: CASSDPGAYNEQFF. The CDR3 DNA sequence: TGTGCCAGCAGTGATCCCGGGGCCTACAATGAGCAGTTCTTC.

The chain combines TRBV29-1 with TRBJ1-1, with D possibly being TRBD1 (6 bases). V was pared by 7 bases and J by 1 base, with 16 bases between. Germline V gene sequence: CDR1 SQVTM, CDR2 ANQGSEA. This CDR3 spans 14 amino acids. CDR3 nucleotide sequence: TGCAGCGGTACGCTGACAGGCCGGAACACTGAAGCTTTCTTT. It encodes CSGTLTGRNTEAFF. Combining the CDR3 with reference TRBV29-1 and TRBJ1-1 gives the whole variable domain SAVISQKPSRDICQRGTSLTIQCQVDSQVTMMFWYRQQPGQSLTLIATANQGSEATYESGFVIDKFPISRPNLTFSTLTVSNMSPEDSSIYLCSGTLTGRNTEAFFGQGTRLTVV.

CDR3 nucleotides: TGCGCCAGCAGCCAAGTTAGGGGGGGTGAAGCTTTCTTT. Protein sequence: CASSQVRGGEAFF. The chain is built from TRBV4-1 and TRBJ1-1; maybe TRBD1 (6 bases). Per germline, CDR1 MGHRA and CDR2 YSYEKL. V was trimmed by 1 base and J by 7 bases, leaving 10 bases between them. The CDR3 totals 13 residues.

V usage is TRBV6-4 and J usage is TRBJ2-3; no clear D. Germline V CDR1 and CDR2: MRHNA, SNTAGT. V was cut by 1 base and J by 2 bases, with 1 base left in between. The CDR3 has 12 amino acids. The CDR3 reads CASSDFTDTQYF. The DNA for the CDR3 is TGTGCCAGCAGTGACTTCACAGATACGCAGTATTTT.

The CDR3 coding sequence is TGTGCCAGCAGCTTCGAGCGGAGGGGGGATACGCAGTATTTT. It codes for CASSFERRGDTQYF. J is TRBJ2-3 and V is TRBV9; D tentatively fits TRBD1 or TRBD2 (6 bases each). The V and J ends lost 4 bases and 6 bases respectively, with 15 bases between them. CDR1 and CDR2 (germline): SGDLS, YYNGEE. The CDR3 has 14 amino acids.

The genes are TRBV6-1 and TRBJ2-7; no clear D. The germline V and J ends were trimmed by 3 bases and 2 bases, with 8 bases remaining between them. The CDR3 runs to 13 residues. The germline V gene encodes CDR1 MNHNS and CDR2 SASEGT. CDR3 bases: TGTGCCAGCAGTGAGGCCCTCACCTACGAGCAGTACTTC. It codes for CASSEALTYEQYF.

The chain employs TRBV29-1 and TRBJ1-4; 7 bases line up with TRBD1. V lost 4 bases to trimming and J lost 3 bases; unmatched junction nucleotides: 11. This CDR3 comprises 16 residues. The V gene's germline CDR1 is SQVTM and CDR2 ANQGSEA. In DNA, the CDR3 is TGCAGCGTTGCAGGGGGTATCGGCATTTCTAATGAAAAACTGTTTTTT. Encoded protein: CSVAGGIGISNEKLFF.

CDR3 bases: TGTGCCAGCAGCCCCGGGAGGGCGGAAAAACTGTTTTTT. It encodes CASSPGRAEKLFF. The genes are TRBV6-5 and TRBJ1-4; no clear D gene. CDR3 length equals 13 residues. CDR1 and CDR2 from the germline V gene are MNHEY and SVGAGI. V dropped 6 bases and J dropped 8 bases, with 13 bases sitting between them.

About this clone: The same CDR3 also results from other DNA sequences found in this sample. The chain combines TRBV5-1 with TRBJ2-4; 11 nucleotides agree with TRBD1. The germline V gene encodes CDR1 SGHRS and CDR2 YFSETQ. The V and J ends lost 5 bases and 1 base, in that order; junction bases with no gene match: 5. CDR3 length equals 16 residues. As DNA, the CDR3 is TGCGCCAGCAGTACCGGACAGGGGGCTGCCAAAAACATTCAGTACTTC. Encoded protein: CASSTGQGAAKNIQYF.

This clone was detected only a few times. Within the sample, other DNA sequences also encode this same CDR3. The chain links TRBV5-6 to TRBJ2-1; the D is unclear. CDR1 is SGHDT and CDR2 is YYEEEE in the germline V gene. The V end lost 4 bases, the J end lost 5 bases, and 7 bases lay between the germline ends. This CDR3 region has 12 residues. The CDR3 nucleotides are TGTGCCAGCAGCCTACTTGACAATGAGCAGTTCTTC. It translates to CASSLLDNEQFF.

The CDR3 region is CSVEDLGVRSPEQFF. The CDR3 DNA is TGCAGCGTTGAAGATCTTGGAGTTCGATCGCCTGAGCAGTTCTTC. V and J are TRBV29-1 and TRBJ2-1; the D is unclear. Germline V gene sequence: CDR1 SQVTM, CDR2 ANQGSEA. V dropped 0 bases and J dropped 9 bases, with 18 bases sitting between them. The CDR3 extends over 15 amino acids.

The rearrangement uses TRBV5-4 and TRBJ2-6; 12 nucleotides line up with TRBD1. Losses at the gene ends were 3 bases for V and 4 bases for J; bases not matched to a gene: 11. The CDR3 spans 19 residues. Germline V CDR1 and CDR2: SGHNT, YYREEE (reference sequence). CDR3 in amino acids: CASSSIGTGGAGGANVLTF. The CDR3 nucleotides are TGTGCCAGCAGCTCCATAGGGACAGGGGGCGCAGGAGGGGCCAACGTCCTGACTTTC.

The chain is built from TRBV11-2 and TRBJ2-2; the D gene is possibly TRBD1 (6 bases). The CDR3 is made up of 14 amino acids. CDR1 and CDR2 from the germline V gene are SGHAT and FQNNGV. V was trimmed by 1 base and J by 6 bases, leaving 9 bases between them. The CDR3 loop reads CASSLGQVPGELFF. In DNA, the CDR3 is TGTGCCAGCAGCTTAGGACAGGTCCCCGGGGAGCTGTTTTTT.

V usage is TRBV14 and J usage is TRBJ2-7, with TRBD1 identical over 7 bases. CDR3 size: 12 residues. V trimming: 1 base; J trimming: 7 bases; junction bases outside the gene matches: 1. Per germline, CDR1 SGHDN and CDR2 FVKESK. The CDR3 loop reads CASSQVRGEQYF. CDR3 bases: TGTGCCAGCAGCCAAGTCAGGGGGGAGCAGTACTTC.

This chain links TRBV29-1 with TRBJ2-1; 14 nucleotides agree with TRBD2. This CDR3 contains 12 residues. Germline CDR1 and CDR2: SQVTM and ANQGSEA. CDR3 residues: CIGTSGSYEQFF. The DNA of the CDR3 is TGCATCGGGACTAGCGGGAGCTATGAGCAGTTCTTC.

J is TRBJ2-1 and V is TRBV6-4; no reliable D call. V was clipped by 6 bases and J by 5 bases, with 14 bases between them. Germline values: CDR1 MRHNA, CDR2 SNTAGT. The CDR3 contains 14 residues. The CDR3 DNA reads as TGTGCCAGCAGCCGAGAGATCTTGAACAATGAGCAGTTCTTC. It yields the protein CASSREILNNEQFF.

The rearrangement links TRBV28 to TRBJ1-5; weak D call: TRBD1 (5 bases). Germline CDR1 reads MDHEN; CDR2 reads SYDVKM. The ends were cut back, 7 bases at V and 3 bases at J, with 13 bases in the middle. This CDR3 spans 14 amino acids. The CDR3, as DNA: TGTGCCAGCAACCCGCCGGGGCCCAATCAGCCCCAGCATTTT. Protein: CASNPPGPNQPQHF.

The CDR3 spells CASSPGQGLAGELFF. The CDR3 DNA is TGTGCCAGCAGCCCGGGACAGGGGTTGGCCGGGGAGCTGTTTTTT. The J gene is TRBJ2-2, the V gene TRBV5-4, with 10 bases fitting TRBD1. Germline assignment: CDR1 SGHNT and CDR2 YYREEE (reference sequence). CDR3 length equals 15 residues. With V trimmed by 4 bases and J by 6 bases, 6 bases remained unmatched. The full variable domain, completed using reference TRBV5-4 and TRBJ2-2, is ETGVTQSPTHLIKTRGQQVTLRCSSQSGHNTVSWYQQALGQGPQFIFQYYREEENGRGNFPPRFSGLQFPNYSSELNVNALELDDSALYLCASSPGQGLAGELFFGEGSRLTVL.